Given below is one TCR beta chain in context. V gave up 0 bases and J gave up 5 bases, with 12 bases separating them. The CDR3 consists of 15 residues. Germline CDR1 reads SGHNT; CDR2 reads YYREEE (reference sequence). The sample comes from a study of shared clonotypes between healthy human individuals. Sequenced by immunoSEQ multiplex PCR; TCRdb stores in-frame clones only, minus some. The table shows over 1.4 million clones, with roughly 97% occurring only once. The sample consisted of naive CD4+ T cells sorted from blood. Subset denoted: CD45RA+ positively selected. The V call is TRBV5-4, the J call TRBJ2-1; D gene ambiguous. This clonotype was sampled from a man aged 25 to 45 in good health. CDR3 DNA: TGTGCCAGCAGCTTGGGGCTAGTCCCTGACAATGAGCAGTTCTTC. Translating gives CASSLGLVPDNEQFF. Supplemented by reference TRBV5-4 and TRBJ2-1, the full variable domain reads ETGVTQSPTHLIKTRGQQVTLRCSSQSGHNTVSWYQQALGQGPQFIFQYYREEENGRGNFPPRFSGLQFPNYSSELNVNALELDDSALYLCASSLGLVPDNEQFFGPGTRLTVL.